The subject of this entry is one T cell receptor beta chain. The target antigen is unknown. Negative isolation was applied to CD8+ and CD4+ T cells, and FACS enrichment was applied to TEMRA cells. These data are taken from a study of CD8 T cells in Susac syndrome. The overall study: The sequenced Susac syndrome patients included five or six who had clinically active disease and about 8 who were in remission. There were Susac syndrome patients who were therapy-naive at blood draw, others on corticosteroids, and others on intravenous immunoglobulin alone. General observations from the study: The study admitted that it had a relatively small number of individuals in its TCR sequencing and HLA analysis.

Random hexamers served to reverse transcribe roughly 0.45 to 1 ug RNA. TCRdb reanalysed the immunoSEQ multiplex PCR reads using MiXCR and keeps one entry per CDR3 protein. The repertoire consists of about 190,000 distinct CDR3 sequences, with 95% occurring once and the leading ten covering around 0.092%. CDR1 PRHDT and CDR2 FYEKMQ come from the germline V gene (reference sequence). The germline V and J ends were trimmed by 5 bases and 9 bases, with 8 bases remaining between them. The CDR3 consists of 11 residues. The sequence was collected from a human donor with Susac syndrome. The specimen sequenced was CD4+ T cells from PBMCs. The chain recombines TRBV13 with TRBJ2-1; D is undetermined. The DNA of the CDR3 is TGTGCCAGCAGCGCCTCTTTTGAGCAGTTCTTC. Translation: CASSASFEQFF.